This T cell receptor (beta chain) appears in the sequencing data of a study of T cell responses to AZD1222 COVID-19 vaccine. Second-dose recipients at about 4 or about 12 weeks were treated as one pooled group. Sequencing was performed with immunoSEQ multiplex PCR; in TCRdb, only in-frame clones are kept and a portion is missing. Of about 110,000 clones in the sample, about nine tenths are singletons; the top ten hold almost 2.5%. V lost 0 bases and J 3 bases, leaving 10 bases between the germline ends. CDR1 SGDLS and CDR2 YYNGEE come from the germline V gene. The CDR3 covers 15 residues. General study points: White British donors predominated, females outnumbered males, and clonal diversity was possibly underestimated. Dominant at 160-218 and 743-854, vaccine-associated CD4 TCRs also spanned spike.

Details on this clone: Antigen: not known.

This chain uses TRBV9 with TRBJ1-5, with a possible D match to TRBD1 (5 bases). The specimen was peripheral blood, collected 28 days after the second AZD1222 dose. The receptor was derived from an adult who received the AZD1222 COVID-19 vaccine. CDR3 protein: CASSVGEGSNQPQHF. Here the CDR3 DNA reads TGTGCCAGCAGCGTAGGGGAGGGGTCCAATCAGCCCCAGCATTTT.